This T cell receptor beta chain was identified during a study of OX40 agonist ivuxolimab in advanced cancers. Study-level information: Participants could have had prior anti-PD-1, anti-PD-L1 or anti-CTLA-4 therapy, and 40% had some. A partial response was reached by three patients: one with hepatocellular carcinoma and two with cutaneous melanoma.

Study-level points and caveats: What antigens the expanded peripheral T cells recognized was never established. Both CD4+ and CD8+ T cell populations in blood had undergone clonal expansion by week 6 at 0.1 to 3.0 mg/kg.

The assay was immunoSEQ multiplex PCR, and TCRdb's table has in-frame clones only and misses some. The table includes 50,000 to 80,000 clones, 84% detected once. A word on this clone: Its antigen is still unknown.

V lost 0 bases and J 0 bases, leaving 8 bases between the germline ends. The CDR3 is made up of 15 amino acids. Germline V lookup: CDR1 SGHTA, CDR2 FQGNSA. This rearrangement joins TRBV7-2 to TRBJ1-1; the D is unclear. This receptor was obtained from an adult with an advanced solid tumor such as melanoma, head and neck, liver or kidney cancer. Material: CD4+ or CD8+ T cells sorted from blood, obtained in a trial of the OX40 agonist ivuxolimab. The CDR3 DNA reads TGTGCCAGCAGCTTAGCTCCGACACTGAACACTGAAGCTTTCTTT. It yields the protein CASSLAPTLNTEAFF.